This paragraph covers one T cell receptor (beta chain) sequence. This specimen belongs to a study of technical replicates of blood from a handful of donors. Profiling relied on immunoSEQ multiplex PCR, and the TCRdb table lists in-frame clones only, not all of them. The sample contains around 100,000 clones, around 96% of which appear only once. This sequence originates from a human donor in good health. The sample consisted of T cells isolated from PBMCs.

The CDR3 DNA reads TGTGCCAGCAGTACCTTGATGCAGGAAGCTTCGTCAGCTTTCTTT. Translated: CASSTLMQEASSAFF. The chain has TRBV28 and TRBJ1-1; D not certain. The V end lost 5 bases, the J end lost 10 bases, and 23 bases lay between the germline ends. The CDR3 is made up of 15 amino acids. Germline V gene sequence: CDR1 MDHEN, CDR2 SYDVKM.